These 14 T cell receptor beta chains were all obtained from the same sample, sequenced in a study of blood T cell repertoires in COVID-19. This table comes from immunoSEQ multiplex PCR, and its TCRdb copy is limited to in-frame clones, with some not included. The repertoire holds around 250,000 clones, with over 75% as singletons. Material for sequencing was PBMCs or T cells enriched from blood (not recorded which). These receptor sequences come from a woman in her forties or fifties who had recovered from COVID-19.

This clone was counted a single time. The V and J genes are TRBV18 and TRBJ1-1; 8 bases map to TRBD1. Looked up from germline, CDR1 is KGHSH and CDR2 is LQKENI. The CDR3 runs 15 residues. With V trimmed by 0 bases and J by 5 bases, 5 bases remained unmatched. CDR3 sequence reads: CASSPPQGAGTEAFF. CDR3 nucleotide sequence: TGTGCCAGCTCACCACCCCAGGGGGCGGGTACTGAAGCTTTCTTT.

This clone was counted a few times. This chain connects TRBV27 to TRBJ1-1; D is perhaps TRBD1 (6 bases). This CDR3 region has 13 residues. V lost 2 bases and J 5 bases, leaving 9 bases between the germline ends. Germline V lookup: CDR1 MNHEY, CDR2 SMNVEV (reference sequence). Here the CDR3 reads CASSLGRGTEAFF. The DNA for the CDR3 is TGTGCCAGCAGTTTAGGTAGGGGGACTGAAGCTTTCTTT.

The rearrangement joins TRBV5-5 to TRBJ2-5, with 8 bases lining up with TRBD1. V shed 4 bases and J 4 bases; nucleotides not matched to a gene: 6. The CDR3 covers 14 residues. Germline V gene sequence: CDR1 SGHKS, CDR2 YYEKEE (reference sequence). The CDR3: CASSPFDRGETQYF. Written as DNA, the CDR3 is TGTGCCAGCAGCCCATTCGACAGGGGAGAGACCCAGTACTTC.

Comment on this clone: At one end, the junction sequence differs from germline, possibly due to a read error. This chain connects TRBV7-7 to TRBJ2-7; D unclear. This CDR3 is 14 amino acids long. Per germline, CDR1 SSHAT and CDR2 FNYEAQ (reference sequence). CDR3: CASSLEFLVGEQYF. CDR3 sequence (DNA): TGTGCTAGCAGCTTAGAGTTTCTAGTGGGCGAGCAGTACTTC. Full variable domain (outside the CDR3, taken from reference TRBV7-7 and TRBJ2-7): GAGVSQSPRYKVTKRGQDVTLRCDPISSHATLYWYQQALGQGPEFLTYFNYEAQPDKSGLPSDRFSAERPEGSISTLTIQRTEQRDSAMYRCASSLEFLVGEQYFGPGTRLTVT.

The V gene is TRBV2, the J gene TRBJ2-5; D gene uncertain. The CDR3 totals 11 residues. Per germline, CDR1 SNHLY and CDR2 FYNNEI. V was cut by 7 bases and J by 5 bases, with 8 bases left in between. The CDR3 sequence: CASTKRETQYF. The CDR3 DNA follows: TGTGCCAGCACCAAGCGTGAGACCCAGTACTTC.

The chain joins TRBV6-6 to TRBJ2-2, with 8 bases aligning to TRBD1. V shed 7 bases, J shed 6 bases, and the junction held 7 bases outside the gene matches. The V gene's germline CDR1 is MNHNY and CDR2 SVGAGI (reference sequence). The CDR3 runs to 14 residues. In DNA form, the CDR3 reads TGTGCCAGCATTGGACAGGGTGTCCCCGGGGAGCTGTTTTTT. Amino acid sequence: CASIGQGVPGELFF.

The J gene is TRBJ1-1, the V gene TRBV7-8; D is unresolved. The V gene's germline CDR1 is SGHVS and CDR2 FQNEAQ. This CDR3 spans 14 amino acids. V gave up 5 bases and J gave up 2 bases, with 12 bases separating them. The DNA of the CDR3 is TGTGCCAGCAGCCTGAGGGTCCCAAACACTGAAGCTTTCTTT. This sequence encodes CASSLRVPNTEAFF.

This chain joins TRBV29-1 and TRBJ2-1; possible D gene TRBD1, 5 bases. The CDR3 loop spans 13 amino acids. CDR1 SQVTM and CDR2 ANQGSEA come from the germline V gene. V was clipped by 6 bases and J by 6 bases, with 15 bases between them. The CDR3 region has the DNA TGCAGCGTAGCTAGGGGTCCGGGCAATGAGCAGTTCTTC. This gives the protein CSVARGPGNEQFF.

This clone was detected a few times. The gene calls are TRBV7-8 and TRBJ2-3, with TRBD2 matching 8 bases. The germline gives CDR1 SGHVS, CDR2 FQNEAQ. There are 17 residues in the CDR3. V shed 5 bases and J 0 bases; nucleotides not matched to a gene: 10. CDR3 sequence: CASSHLRGGGSTDTQYF. The CDR3 DNA is TGTGCCAGCAGCCACCTCCGGGGGGGCGGTAGCACAGATACGCAGTATTTT.

The chain joins TRBV2 to TRBJ1-2; the match to TRBD1 covers 10 bases. V trimming: 6 bases; J trimming: 4 bases; junction bases outside the gene matches: 8. The CDR3 is 15 residues long. Germline V gene data show CDR1 as SNHLY and CDR2 as FYNNEI. The CDR3 DNA reads as TGTGCCAGCAGCCCCCGCGGACAGGGGGTCTATGGCTACACCTTC. This gives the protein CASSPRGQGVYGYTF.

CDR3 in amino acids: CASSATPGLGGYEQYF. The CDR3 nucleotides read TGCGCCAGCAGTGCCACCCCGGGACTAGGAGGCTACGAGCAGTACTTC. The V call is TRBV10-1, the J call TRBJ2-7; TRBD2 agrees at 8 bases. This CDR3 is 16 amino acids long. Germline-derived CDR1 and CDR2 are WNHNN and SYGVQD (reference sequence). V dropped 4 bases and J dropped 3; count of bases not matched to a gene: 11.

The chain links TRBV7-9 to TRBJ1-5; no clear D gene. The CDR3 is 14 residues long. The V end was cut by 8 bases, the J end by 0 bases, with 11 bases between. The germline V gene encodes CDR1 SEHNR and CDR2 FQNEAQ (reference sequence). DNA of the CDR3: TGTGCCAGCGCGGCAGTCAATAGCAATCAGCCCCAGCATTTT. It translates to CASAAVNSNQPQHF.

The table lists this clone with a few counts. The chain links TRBV7-9 to TRBJ1-2; D ambiguous. This CDR3 region has 14 residues. Germline loops: CDR1 SEHNR, CDR2 FQNEAQ (reference sequence). Trimming removed 5 bases from V and 2 bases from J, with 12 bases in between. The CDR3 DNA follows: TGTGCCAGCAGCGCCACGGGTGAGAACTATGGCTACACCTTC. The encoded protein is CASSATGENYGYTF.

V usage is TRBV4-2 and J usage is TRBJ1-6; D is undetermined. CDR3 length: 15 residues. Germline loops: CDR1 LGHNA, CDR2 YNFKEQ. Trimming took 1 base from V and 7 from J, leaving 11 bases between them. Here the CDR3 reads CASSQGESGNSPLHF. The DNA for the CDR3 is TGTGCCAGCAGCCAAGGGGAGTCTGGGAATTCACCCCTCCACTTT.